The 12 T cell receptor beta chains presented below share a single source sample, sequenced in a study of T cells in Graves' hyperthyroidism and ophthalmopathy. Authors of the study amplified TCR beta CDR3 regions from RNA transcripts. When the TCR CDR3 underwent first-round RT-PCR, the HTBI primer set was used. TCRdb reprocessed the multiplex PCR reads via MiXCR and lists one record per CDR3 protein. The repertoire holds about 610,000 distinct CDR3 sequences, with around 15% as singletons. Source material: blood. The receptors here all came from a woman in her forties with Graves' ophthalmopathy.

This clonotype was observed many times. This CDR3 reads CASSGQGAGYGYTF. CDR3 DNA sequence: TGCGCCAGCAGCGGACAGGGGGCTGGCTATGGCTACACCTTC. The rearrangement links TRBV5-1 to TRBJ1-2; 11 bases fit TRBD1. The CDR3 consists of 14 residues. Germline V gives CDR1 SGHRS, CDR2 YFSETQ. The V gene end was trimmed by 4 bases and the J gene end by 4 bases; junction bases not matched to a gene: 3.

This chain joins TRBV19 and TRBJ1-5; D is uncertain. The CDR3 totals 16 residues. Germline CDR1 and CDR2: LNHDA and SQIVND (reference sequence). V was cut by 4 bases and J by 1 base, with 14 bases left in between. CDR3 region: CASSTPGVLSNQPQHF. The DNA of the CDR3 is TGTGCCAGTAGTACACCTGGGGTACTGAGCAATCAGCCCCAGCATTTT.

This clonotype showed up many times. The chain employs TRBV6-1 and TRBJ2-2, with 12 bases matching TRBD2. Germline lookup yields CDR1 MNHNS and CDR2 SASEGT. The CDR3 consists of 17 residues. V lost 6 bases and J lost 4; bases outside the gene matches: 9. The CDR3 nucleotides read TGTGCCAGCAGCCCCGGGACTAGCGGGCCACTCACCGGGGAGCTGTTTTTT. It encodes CASSPGTSGPLTGELFF.

In its sample, this clonotype was seen many times. V and J are TRBV7-9 and TRBJ2-7, with D possibly TRBD1 on 5 matching bases. CDR3 length equals 13 residues. The V and J ends lost 1 base and 4 bases respectively, with 8 bases between them. The V gene's germline CDR1 is SEHNR and CDR2 FQNEAQ (reference sequence). The CDR3 reads CASSLETGYEQYF. In DNA form, the CDR3 reads TGTGCCAGCAGCTTAGAAACAGGTTACGAGCAGTACTTC.

This clonotype was seen repeatedly, ten times or more. The gene calls are TRBV6-2 or TRBV6-3 and TRBJ2-5, with 7 bases lining up with TRBD2. Germline V CDR1 and CDR2: MNHEY, SVGEGT. The CDR3 extends over 16 amino acids. J was trimmed by 1 base and V by 8 bases; bases with no gene match: 13. CDR3 nucleotides: TGTGCCAGCGTGGGGGGGGGTTTTTGGTTCCAAGAGACCCAGTACTTC. Amino acids: CASVGGGFWFQETQYF.

The genes are TRBV5-6 and TRBJ1-1, with no clear D. Trimming shortened V by 0 bases and J by 2 bases, and 8 bases separated the two germline ends. Per the germline V gene, CDR1 is SGHDT and CDR2 is YYEEEE. There are 14 residues in the CDR3. CDR3 amino acids: CASSLGTRNTEAFF. CDR3 sequence (DNA): TGTGCCAGCAGCTTGGGAACACGAAACACTGAAGCTTTCTTT.

The J gene is TRBJ2-7, the V gene TRBV12-3 or TRBV12-4; either TRBD1 or TRBD2 may supply D (5 bases each). The V end was cut by 5 bases, the J end by 3 bases, with 14 bases between. The CDR3 is made up of 14 amino acids. Here the CDR3 DNA reads TGTGCCAGCAGTGATCCCGGGACGGGCTACGAGCAGTACTTC. Translation gives CASSDPGTGYEQYF.

This clonotype has more than one count but fewer than ten. The rearrangement joins TRBV20-1 to TRBJ1-5; a weak D match, TRBD1 (6 bases). The germline V gene encodes CDR1 DFQATT and CDR2 SNEGSKA (reference sequence). The V and J ends lost 0 bases and 4 bases respectively, with 16 bases between them. This CDR3 has 16 amino acids. In DNA, the CDR3 is TGCAGTGCTAGAGATCTCGGATGGACAGCAAATCAGCCCCAGCATTTT. This encodes CSARDLGWTANQPQHF.

This clonotype was counted many times. This rearrangement joins TRBV28 to TRBJ2-7; D gene ambiguous. The ends were cut back, 0 bases at V and 2 bases at J, with 8 bases in the middle. Germline V gene data show CDR1 as MDHEN and CDR2 as SYDVKM. This CDR3 region has 14 residues. In nucleotides, the CDR3 is TGTGCCAGCAGTTTATGGGCAAGTACCTACGAGCAGTACTTC. Translated: CASSLWASTYEQYF.

The chain employs TRBV30 and TRBJ1-5; D call uncertain. The V and J ends lost 5 bases and 1 base respectively, with 15 bases between them. CDR1 is GTSNPN and CDR2 is SVGIG in the germline V gene (reference sequence). The length of the CDR3 is 15 residues. The chain's CDR3 is CAWSVTLSSNQPQHF. The CDR3 region has the DNA TGTGCCTGGTCCGTGACCCTTTCCAGCAATCAGCCCCAGCATTTT.

The chain has TRBV10-3 and TRBJ2-7; no reliable D call. Germline assignment: CDR1 ENHRY and CDR2 SYGVKD. V shed 11 bases and J shed 5 bases, with 10 bases lying between them. This CDR3 is 10 amino acids long. The CDR3 spells CALPSHEQYF. DNA of the CDR3: TGTGCCCTCCCGTCCCACGAGCAGTACTTC.

This clonotype occurred many times. The rearrangement joins TRBV11-2 to TRBJ2-7, with D perhaps assigned TRBD1 or TRBD2 (6 bases each). Looked up from germline, CDR1 is SGHAT and CDR2 is FQNNGV. The CDR3 extends over 18 amino acids. The V gene lost 5 bases and the J gene lost 0 bases, with 23 bases spanning the gap. CDR3 DNA: TGTGCCAGCAGCCCATACCCCGCCGGGGGCGCTAGCTCCTACGAGCAGTACTTC. Encoded protein: CASSPYPAGGASSYEQYF. The full variable domain, completed using reference TRBV11-2 and TRBJ2-7, is EAGVAQSPRYKIIEKRQSVAFWCNPISGHATLYWYQQILGQGPKLLIQFQNNGVVDDSQLPKDRFSAERLKGVDSTLKIQPAKLEDSAVYLCASSPYPAGGASSYEQYFGPGTRLTVT.